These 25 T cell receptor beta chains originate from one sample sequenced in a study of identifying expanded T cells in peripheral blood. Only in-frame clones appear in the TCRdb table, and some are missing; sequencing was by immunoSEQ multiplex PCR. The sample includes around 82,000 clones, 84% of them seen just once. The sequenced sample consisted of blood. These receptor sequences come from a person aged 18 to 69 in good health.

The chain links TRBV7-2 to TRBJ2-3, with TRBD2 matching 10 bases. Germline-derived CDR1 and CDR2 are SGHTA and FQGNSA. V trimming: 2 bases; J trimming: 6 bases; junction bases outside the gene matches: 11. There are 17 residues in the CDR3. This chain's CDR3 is CASSLIGAGGMVDTQYF. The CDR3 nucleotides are TGTGCCAGCAGCTTAATCGGAGCGGGAGGGATGGTTGATACGCAGTATTTT.

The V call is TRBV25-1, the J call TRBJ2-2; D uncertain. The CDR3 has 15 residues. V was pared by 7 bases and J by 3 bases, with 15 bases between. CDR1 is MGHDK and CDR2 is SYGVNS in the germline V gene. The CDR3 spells CASMPADHHTGELFF. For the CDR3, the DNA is TGTGCCAGCATGCCGGCAGATCATCACACCGGGGAGCTGTTTTTT. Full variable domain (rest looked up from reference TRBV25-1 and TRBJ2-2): EADIYQTPRYLVIGTGKKITLECSQTMGHDKMYWYQQDPGMELHLIHYSYGVNSTEKGDLSSESTVSRIRTEHFPLTLESARPSHTSQYLCASMPADHHTGELFFGEGSRLTVL.

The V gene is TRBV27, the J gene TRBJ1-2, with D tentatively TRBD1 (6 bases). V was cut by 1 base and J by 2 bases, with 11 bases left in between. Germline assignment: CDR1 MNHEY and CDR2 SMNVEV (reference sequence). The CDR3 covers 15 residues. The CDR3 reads CASSLFPGDNYGYTF. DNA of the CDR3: TGTGCCAGCAGTTTATTTCCAGGGGACAACTATGGCTACACCTTC.

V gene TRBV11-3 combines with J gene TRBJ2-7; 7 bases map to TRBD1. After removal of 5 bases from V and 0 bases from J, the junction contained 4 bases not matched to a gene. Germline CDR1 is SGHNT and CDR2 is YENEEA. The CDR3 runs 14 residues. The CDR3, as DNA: TGTGCCAGCAGCCCGACAGGGACCTCCTACGAGCAGTACTTC. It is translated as CASSPTGTSYEQYF.

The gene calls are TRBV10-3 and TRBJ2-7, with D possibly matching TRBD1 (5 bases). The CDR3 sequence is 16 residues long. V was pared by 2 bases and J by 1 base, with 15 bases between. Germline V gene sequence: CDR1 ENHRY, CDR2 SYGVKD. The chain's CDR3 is CAISEGRAGSSYEQYF. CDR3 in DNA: TGTGCCATCAGTGAGGGAAGGGCAGGGTCGTCCTACGAGCAGTACTTC.

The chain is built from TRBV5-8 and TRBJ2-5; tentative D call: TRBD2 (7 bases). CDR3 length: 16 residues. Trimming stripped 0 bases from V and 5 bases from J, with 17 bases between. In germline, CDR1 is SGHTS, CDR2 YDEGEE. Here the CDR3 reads CASSLAGRGAGETQYF. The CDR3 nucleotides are TGTGCCAGCAGCTTGGCCGGACGGGGGGCAGGGGAGACCCAGTACTTC.

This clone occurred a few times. CDR3 sequence (DNA): TGTGCCAGCAGTTACTCGTCTTCTAGGGAGCAGTACTTC. Encoded protein: CASSYSSSREQYF. This chain links TRBV6-5 with TRBJ2-7, with D uncertain. Trimming cost V 0 bases and J 7 bases, with 10 bases left between them. The length of the CDR3 is 13 residues. Germline V gives CDR1 MNHEY, CDR2 SVGAGI.

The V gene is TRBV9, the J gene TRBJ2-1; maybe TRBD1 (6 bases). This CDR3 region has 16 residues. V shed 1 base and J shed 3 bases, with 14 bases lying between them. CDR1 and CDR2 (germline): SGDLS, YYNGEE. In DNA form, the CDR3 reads TGTGCCAGCAGCGTAAAGCTCGGGACAAGCTACAATGAGCAGTTCTTC. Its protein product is CASSVKLGTSYNEQFF.

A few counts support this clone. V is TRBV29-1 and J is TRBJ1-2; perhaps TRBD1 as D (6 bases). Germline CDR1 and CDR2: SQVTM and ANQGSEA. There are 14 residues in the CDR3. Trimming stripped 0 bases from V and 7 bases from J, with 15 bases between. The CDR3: CSVEDLRGQGGYTF. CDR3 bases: TGCAGCGTTGAAGATCTTCGGGGGCAGGGTGGCTACACCTTC.

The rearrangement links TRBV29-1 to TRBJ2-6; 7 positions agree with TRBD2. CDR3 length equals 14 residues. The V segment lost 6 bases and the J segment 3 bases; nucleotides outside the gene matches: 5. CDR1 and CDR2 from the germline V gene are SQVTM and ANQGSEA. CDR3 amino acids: CSVGEGHGANVLTF. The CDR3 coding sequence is TGCAGCGTCGGGGAGGGGCATGGGGCCAACGTCCTGACTTTC.

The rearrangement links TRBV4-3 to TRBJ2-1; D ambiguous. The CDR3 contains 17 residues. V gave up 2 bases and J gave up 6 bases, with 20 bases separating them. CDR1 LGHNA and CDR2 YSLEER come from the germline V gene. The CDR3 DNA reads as TGCGCCAGCAGCCAACCCCCGGATGGCGCGAATCCCAATGAGCAGTTCTTC. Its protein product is CASSQPPDGANPNEQFF.

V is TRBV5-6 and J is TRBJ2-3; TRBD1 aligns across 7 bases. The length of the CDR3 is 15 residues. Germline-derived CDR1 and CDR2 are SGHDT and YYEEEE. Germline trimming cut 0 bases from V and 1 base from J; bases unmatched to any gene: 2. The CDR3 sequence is CASSLGGQGTDTQYF. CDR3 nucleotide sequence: TGTGCCAGCAGCTTGGGCGGACAGGGCACAGATACGCAGTATTTT.

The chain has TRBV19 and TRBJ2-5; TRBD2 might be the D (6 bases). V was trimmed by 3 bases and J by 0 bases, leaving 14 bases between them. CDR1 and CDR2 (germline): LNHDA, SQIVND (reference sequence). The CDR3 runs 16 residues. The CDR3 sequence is CASSIIADLNQETQYF. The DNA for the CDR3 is TGTGCCAGTAGTATCATAGCGGACTTAAACCAAGAGACCCAGTACTTC.

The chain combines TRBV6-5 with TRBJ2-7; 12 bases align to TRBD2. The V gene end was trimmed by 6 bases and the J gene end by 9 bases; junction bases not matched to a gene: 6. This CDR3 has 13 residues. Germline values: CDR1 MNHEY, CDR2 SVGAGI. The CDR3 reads CASSSGLAGLQYF. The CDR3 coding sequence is TGTGCCAGCAGCTCCGGACTAGCGGGATTGCAGTACTTC.

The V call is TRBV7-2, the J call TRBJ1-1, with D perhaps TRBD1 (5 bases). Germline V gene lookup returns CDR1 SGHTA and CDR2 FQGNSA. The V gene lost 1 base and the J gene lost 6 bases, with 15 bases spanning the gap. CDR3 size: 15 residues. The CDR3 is CASSLEAGRGAEAFF. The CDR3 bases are TGTGCCAGCAGCTTAGAAGCGGGAAGGGGAGCTGAAGCTTTCTTT.

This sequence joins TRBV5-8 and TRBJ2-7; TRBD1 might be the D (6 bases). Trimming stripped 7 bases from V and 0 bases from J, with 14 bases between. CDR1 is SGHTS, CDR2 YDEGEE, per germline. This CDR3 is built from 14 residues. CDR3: CASFGTRSSYEQYF. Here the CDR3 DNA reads TGTGCCAGCTTCGGGACAAGGAGCTCCTACGAGCAGTACTTC.

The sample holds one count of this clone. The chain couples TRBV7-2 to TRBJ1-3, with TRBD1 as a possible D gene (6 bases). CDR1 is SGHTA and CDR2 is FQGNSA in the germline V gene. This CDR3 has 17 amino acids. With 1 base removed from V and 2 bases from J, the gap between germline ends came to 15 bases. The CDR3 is CASSLDFLRGAGNTIYF. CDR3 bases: TGTGCCAGCAGCTTAGATTTTCTGAGGGGGGCTGGAAACACCATATATTTT.

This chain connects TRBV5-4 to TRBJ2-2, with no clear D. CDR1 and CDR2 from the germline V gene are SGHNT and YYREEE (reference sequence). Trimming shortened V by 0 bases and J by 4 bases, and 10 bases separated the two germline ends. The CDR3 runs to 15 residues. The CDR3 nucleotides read TGTGCCAGCAGCTTGGACAGTCGGTCCACCGGGGAGCTGTTTTTT. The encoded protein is CASSLDSRSTGELFF.

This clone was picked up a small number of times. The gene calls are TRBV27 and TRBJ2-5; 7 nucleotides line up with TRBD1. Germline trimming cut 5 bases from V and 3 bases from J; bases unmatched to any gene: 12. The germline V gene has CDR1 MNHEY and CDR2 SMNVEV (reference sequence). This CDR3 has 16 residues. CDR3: CASSPGYAQGKETQYF. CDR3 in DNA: TGTGCCAGCAGTCCAGGCTACGCACAGGGGAAAGAGACCCAGTACTTC.

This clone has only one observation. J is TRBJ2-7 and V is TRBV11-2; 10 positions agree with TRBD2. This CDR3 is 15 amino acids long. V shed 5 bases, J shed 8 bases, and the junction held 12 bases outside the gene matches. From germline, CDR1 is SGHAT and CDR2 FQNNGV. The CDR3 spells CASSVSSGSTLQQYF. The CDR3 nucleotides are TGTGCCAGCAGCGTGTCTAGCGGGAGCACCCTCCAGCAGTACTTC.

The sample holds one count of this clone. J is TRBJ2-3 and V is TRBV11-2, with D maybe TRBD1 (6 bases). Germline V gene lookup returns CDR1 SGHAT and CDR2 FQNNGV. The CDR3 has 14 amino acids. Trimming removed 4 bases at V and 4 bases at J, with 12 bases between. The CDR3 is CASSSVQGPDTQYF. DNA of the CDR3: TGTGCCAGCAGCTCGGTACAGGGTCCAGATACGCAGTATTTT.

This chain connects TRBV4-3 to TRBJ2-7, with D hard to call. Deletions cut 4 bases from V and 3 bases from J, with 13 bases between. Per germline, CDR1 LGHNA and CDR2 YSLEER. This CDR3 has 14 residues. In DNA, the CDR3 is TGCGCCAGCAGCCCAAGTGGTGCCAACTACGAGCAGTACTTC. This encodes CASSPSGANYEQYF.

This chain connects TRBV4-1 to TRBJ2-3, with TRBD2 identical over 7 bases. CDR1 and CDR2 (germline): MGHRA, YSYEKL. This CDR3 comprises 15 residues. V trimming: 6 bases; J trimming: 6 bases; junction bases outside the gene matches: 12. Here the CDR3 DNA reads TGCGCCAGCAGAGAAAGCGGCGGGAGCCCCGATACGCAGTATTTT. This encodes CASRESGGSPDTQYF.

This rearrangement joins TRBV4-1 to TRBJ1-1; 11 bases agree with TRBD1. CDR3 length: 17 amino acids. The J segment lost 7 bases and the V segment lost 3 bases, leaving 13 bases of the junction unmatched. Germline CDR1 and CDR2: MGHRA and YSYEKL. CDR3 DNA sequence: TGCGCCAGCAGCCAGGGGGACAGGGGGGACGAAATCAGTGAAGCTTTCTTT. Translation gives CASSQGDRGDEISEAFF.

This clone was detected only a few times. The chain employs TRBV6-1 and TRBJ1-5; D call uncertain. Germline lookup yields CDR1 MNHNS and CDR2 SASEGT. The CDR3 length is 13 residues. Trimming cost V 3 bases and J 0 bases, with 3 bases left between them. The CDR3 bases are TGTGCCAGCAGTGAGAGTAGCAATCAGCCCCAGCATTTT. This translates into CASSESSNQPQHF.